The source of this TCR beta chain is a study of blood T cell repertoires in COVID-19. Generated by immunoSEQ multiplex PCR, the TCRdb table keeps only in-frame clones and is missing some. The sample consists of tens of thousands of clones, about 80% of them appearing once. The CDR3 is 14 residues long. The trim removed 7 bases at V and 4 bases at J, leaving 6 bases unmatched. The V gene's germline CDR1 is LGHDT and CDR2 YNNKEL (reference sequence). This receptor was identified in a man aged 25-45 years with COVID-19, enrolled during active disease. The V and J genes are TRBV3-1 (or the pseudogene TRBV3-2) and TRBJ2-2, with TRBD1 identical over 7 bases. The sample was peripheral blood. For the CDR3, the DNA is TGTGCCAGCACCAGACAGGGCGGCACCGGGGAGCTGTTTTTT. Translating gives CASTRQGGTGELFF.